The 15 T cell receptor beta chains presented below share a single source sample, sequenced in a study of blood T cell repertoires in COVID-19 (dated by TCRdb to the early 2020s). Library creation used the immunoSEQ multiplex PCR assay. The table was pulled from immuneACCESS by TCRdb, which kept in-frame rearrangements only. Such tables lose some clones; where checked, under half of the loss comes from unresolved V genes, and the rest has no known cause. A total of about 250,000 clones appear in this sample, roughly 80% of them only once. 5% of the sample is in the top ten clones. What was sequenced was PBMCs or T cells enriched from blood (not recorded which). The source of these receptors is a man in his forties or fifties who had been exposed to COVID-19.

This clone was seen just once. This rearrangement joins TRBV5-4 to TRBJ2-7, with 10 bases fitting TRBD2. Germline V gives CDR1 SGHNT, CDR2 YYREEE (reference sequence). The CDR3 extends over 14 amino acids. V lost 1 base to trimming and J lost 5 bases; unmatched junction nucleotides: 3. In nucleotides, the CDR3 is TGTGCCAGCAGCTTGAGCGGGAGGGTCGACGAGCAGTACTTC. Translation gives CASSLSGRVDEQYF.

This chain uses TRBV5-1 with TRBJ2-7, with D possibly TRBD2 on 6 matching bases. V was pared by 0 bases and J by 2 bases, with 15 bases between. Germline CDR1 reads SGHRS; CDR2 reads YFSETQ. This CDR3 spans 16 amino acids. The CDR3 DNA is TGCGCCAGCAGCTTGGCACCGACGGGGGAAGCCTACGAGCAGTACTTC. The encoded protein is CASSLAPTGEAYEQYF.

The CDR3, as DNA: TGTGCCAGCAGCTTCCCCTCAACCCGGACAGGGGCGTGGAAGACCCAGTACTTC. This gives the protein CASSFPSTRTGAWKTQYF. The J gene is TRBJ2-5, the V gene TRBV5-5; 9 nucleotides line up with TRBD1. Germline lookup yields CDR1 SGHKS and CDR2 YYEKEE (reference sequence). CDR3 length equals 18 residues. Trimming cost V 2 bases and J 6 bases; bases outside gene matches: 17.

The chain recombines TRBV5-1 with TRBJ2-1, with D possibly matching TRBD2 (6 bases). V lost 0 bases to trimming and J lost 14 bases, with 12 bases between them. This CDR3 contains 12 residues. The germline CDR1 and CDR2 sequences are SGHRS and YFSETQ. The CDR3 DNA is TGCGCCAGCAGCTTGGGGTCTAGCGAAGAGTTCTTC. This sequence encodes CASSLGSSEEFF.

This chain uses TRBV3-1 (or the pseudogene TRBV3-2) with TRBJ2-3; D may be TRBD2 (6 bases). The CDR3 contains 15 residues. Between the trimmed V and J ends, which lost 1 base and 2 bases, there was a span of 10 bases. CDR1 is LGHDT, CDR2 YNNKEL, per germline (reference sequence). The CDR3 DNA reads TGTGCCAGCAGCCAAGCGGGACTCCTCACAGATACGCAGTATTTT. It encodes CASSQAGLLTDTQYF.

The table lists this clone with a count of one. The J gene is TRBJ2-1, the V gene TRBV5-5, with a tentative D call TRBD1 (6 bases). This CDR3 is built from 16 residues. CDR1 and CDR2 from the germline V gene are SGHKS and YYEKEE (reference sequence). V was cut by 1 base and J by 2 bases, with 13 bases left in between. The CDR3 DNA reads TGTGCCAGCAGCTTGTTTCAGGACAGACCCTACAATGAGCAGTTCTTC. Encoded protein: CASSLFQDRPYNEQFF.

CDR3 sequence: CASSSDLGAQSYNEQFF. CDR3 DNA: TGCGCCAGCAGCTCAGACCTAGGGGCTCAATCCTACAATGAGCAGTTCTTC. This chain connects TRBV5-1 to TRBJ2-1, with D possibly being TRBD1 (5 bases). The germline V gene has CDR1 SGHRS and CDR2 YFSETQ. The CDR3 runs to 17 residues. Trimming stripped 3 bases from V and 1 base from J, with 17 bases between. The variable domain in full, with the rest retrieved from reference TRBV5-1 and TRBJ2-1, is KAGVTQTPRYLIKTRGQQVTLSCSPISGHRSVSWYQQTPGQGLQFLFEYFSETQRNKGNFPGRFSGRQFSNSRSEMNVSTLELGDSALYLCASSSDLGAQSYNEQFFGPGTRLTVL.

The chain couples TRBV18 to TRBJ2-5, with D unresolved. CDR1 and CDR2 from the germline V gene are KGHSH and LQKENI. Deletions cut 1 base from V and 3 bases from J, with 9 bases between. The CDR3 length is 14 residues. CDR3 loop: CASSPQAAEETQYF. DNA for the CDR3: TGTGCCAGCTCACCACAGGCCGCGGAAGAGACCCAGTACTTC.

J is TRBJ1-5 and V is TRBV5-4, with D possibly being TRBD1 (5 bases). V lost 0 bases and J 3 bases, leaving 7 bases between the germline ends. The germline CDR1 and CDR2 sequences are SGHNT and YYREEE (reference sequence). The CDR3 sequence is 14 residues long. The CDR3 nucleotides are TGTGCCAGCAGCTTGGCAGGGAACAATCAGCCCCAGCATTTT. It specifies CASSLAGNNQPQHF.

The CDR3 sequence: CASSRQGMNTEAFF. CDR3 nucleotides: TGTGCCAGCAGCCGACAGGGTATGAACACTGAAGCTTTCTTT. The rearrangement links TRBV7-3 to TRBJ1-1; TRBD1 matches at 7 bases. Germline V gene data show CDR1 as SGHTA and CDR2 as FQGTGA. Unmatched junction bases numbered 3, after V lost 5 bases and J lost 0 bases. The CDR3 covers 14 residues.

The chain carries TRBV30 and TRBJ1-1, with D unclear. Germline V lookup: CDR1 GTSNPN, CDR2 SVGIG (reference sequence). The CDR3 runs to 13 residues. With 4 bases removed from V and 2 bases from J, the gap between germline ends came to 11 bases. Here the CDR3 DNA reads TGTGCCTGGATCCCTACAGTAAACACTGAAGCTTTCTTT. Amino acid sequence: CAWIPTVNTEAFF.

The chain uses TRBV9 and TRBJ2-5; 7 nucleotides align to TRBD2. From germline, CDR1 is SGDLS and CDR2 YYNGEE. V lost 3 bases to trimming and J lost 2 bases; unmatched junction nucleotides: 7. The CDR3 consists of 15 residues. CDR3 sequence (DNA): TGTGCCAGCAGCGCTTTTTCGGGAGGACAAGAGACCCAGTACTTC. Its protein is CASSAFSGGQETQYF.

The chain recombines TRBV4-1 with TRBJ1-1; D possibly corresponds to TRBD1 (6 bases). Germline lookup yields CDR1 MGHRA and CDR2 YSYEKL. V dropped 1 base and J dropped 1 base, with 7 bases sitting between them. CDR3 size: 14 residues. CDR3 region: CASSQGGQNTEAFF. The CDR3 nucleotides read TGCGCCAGCAGCCAAGGGGGGCAGAACACTGAAGCTTTCTTT.

As DNA, the CDR3 is TGCAGCCTCGGTGTCGGGCAGTTCTTC. Protein: CSLGVGQFF. The chain carries TRBV20-1 and TRBJ2-1; D uncertain. Germline V CDR1 and CDR2: DFQATT, SNEGSKA (reference sequence). The length of the CDR3 is 9 residues.

The V call is TRBV7-3, the J call TRBJ2-5, with D maybe TRBD2 (6 bases). The ends were cut back, 5 bases at V and 0 bases at J, with 13 bases in the middle. Germline V CDR1 and CDR2: SGHTA, FQGTGA. The CDR3 consists of 15 residues. CDR3 in amino acids: CASSRGTSYQETQYF. The DNA for the CDR3 is TGTGCCAGCAGCCGCGGGACTTCCTACCAAGAGACCCAGTACTTC. The complete variable domain, with remaining parts taken from reference TRBV7-3 and TRBJ2-5, reads GAGVSQTPSNKVTEKGKYVELRCDPISGHTALYWYRQSLGQGPEFLIYFQGTGAADDSGLPNDRFFAVRPEGSVSTLKIQRTERGDSAVYLCASSRGTSYQETQYFGPGTRLLVL.